The 30 T cell receptor beta chains given below trace back to one sample, sequenced in a study of T cells in Graves' hyperthyroidism and ophthalmopathy. RNA transcripts yielded amplified TCR beta CDR3 regions. RT-PCR in the first round (using the HTBI primer set) targeted the TCR CDR3. TCRdb ran MiXCR on the multiplex PCR reads and lists one entry per CDR3 protein. The sample yields 490,000 or so distinct CDR3 sequences, roughly 22% seen once. Sequenced material: blood. The receptors derive from a woman in her seventies with Graves' ophthalmopathy.

In its sample, this clonotype was seen a few times. The chain carries TRBV14 and TRBJ2-7; TRBD1 aligns across 10 bases. The CDR3 runs to 16 residues. Germline CDR1 is SGHDN and CDR2 is FVKESK. Trimming took 8 bases from V and 9 from J; bases not matched to a gene: 19. CDR3 coding DNA: TGTGCCAGCTCACCCCTCCAAACGGGACAGGGGTCCTCGCAGTACTTC. Its translation is CASSPLQTGQGSSQYF.

Only a few counts were recorded for this clonotype. The gene calls are TRBV6-1 and TRBJ1-2; D call uncertain. Germline V gene sequence: CDR1 MNHNS, CDR2 SASEGT. Trimming stripped 0 bases from V and 8 bases from J, with 13 bases between. The CDR3 has 14 residues. The chain's CDR3 is CASSEAPKFSGYTF. The CDR3 DNA is TGTGCCAGCAGTGAAGCGCCAAAGTTCTCAGGCTACACCTTC.

The table lists this clonotype with a few counts. The chain joins TRBV3-1 to TRBJ2-2; 8 positions match TRBD2. Germline V gives CDR1 LGHDT, CDR2 YNNKEL (reference sequence). V lost 6 bases and J lost 6; bases outside the gene matches: 6. This CDR3 has 14 residues. In DNA form, the CDR3 reads TGTGCCAGCAGAAGCGGGGGTTGGGCCGGGGAGCTGTTTTTT. Its protein product is CASRSGGWAGELFF.

The chain employs TRBV7-6 and TRBJ2-5; D gene ambiguous. V lost 4 bases, J lost 5 bases, and 14 bases lay in between. In germline, CDR1 is SGHVS, CDR2 FNYEAQ. The CDR3 length is 14 residues. The CDR3 protein is CASSSARIGETQYF. The CDR3 DNA sequence: TGTGCCAGCAGCTCAGCCAGGATCGGTGAGACCCAGTACTTC.

This clonotype was detected only once. This may arise from a read error, as a much more abundant clone is one base away. The J gene is TRBJ1-2, the V gene TRBV30; tentatively, D is TRBD1 (6 bases). The germline V and J ends were trimmed by 5 bases and 7 bases, with 17 bases remaining between them. The germline CDR1 and CDR2 sequences are GTSNPN and SVGIG (reference sequence). This CDR3 is built from 13 residues. The CDR3 spells CAWRQELDGGYTF. In DNA, the CDR3 is TGTGCCTGGCGACAGGAGCTCGATGGTGGCTACACCTTC.

The sample holds a few counts of this clonotype. The V call is TRBV12-5, the J call TRBJ2-2, with D maybe TRBD1 (7 bases). This CDR3 is built from 15 residues. Germline CDR1 is LGHNT and CDR2 is FRNRAP. V was shortened by 5 bases and J by 7 bases, with 17 bases between the two germline ends. CDR3 amino acids: CASGKGQEGVGELFF. The DNA for the CDR3 is TGTGCTAGTGGTAAAGGACAGGAGGGGGTCGGGGAGCTGTTTTTT.

This clonotype was recorded many times. This chain connects TRBV12-3 or TRBV12-4 to TRBJ1-1, with D unresolved. The CDR3 contains 13 residues. The germline V and J ends were trimmed by 5 bases and 3 bases, with 10 bases remaining between them. This CDR3 reads CASSREGHTEAFF. As DNA, the CDR3 is TGTGCCAGCAGTCGGGAGGGTCACACTGAAGCTTTCTTT.

This clonotype was counted only a few times. The limits of the CDR3 on the DNA are not certain, so only TCRdb's listed CDR3 is given. The CDR3 spells CASSQDAGLFRGREKLFF. V gene TRBV4-1 combines with J gene TRBJ1-4. Germline CDR1 MGHRA, CDR2 YSYEKL. The CDR3 is 18 residues long, ends included.

This chain uses TRBV7-3 with TRBJ1-1, with D possibly TRBD1 on 5 matching bases. CDR1 is SGHTA, CDR2 FQGTGA, per germline. The CDR3 is 15 residues long. V shed 4 bases and J shed 0 bases, with 12 bases lying between them. The CDR3 protein is CASSSSGTVNTEAFF. The CDR3 DNA reads TGTGCCAGCAGCTCATCCGGGACGGTGAACACTGAAGCTTTCTTT.

Only a few counts were recorded for this clonotype. V gene TRBV5-1 combines with J gene TRBJ2-3, with 10 bases matching TRBD2. There are 15 residues in the CDR3. The V segment lost 1 base and the J segment 5 bases; nucleotides outside the gene matches: 4. CDR1 is SGHRS and CDR2 is YFSETQ in the germline V gene. The CDR3: CASSLSGRARDTQYF. CDR3 nucleotides: TGCGCCAGCAGCTTGAGCGGGAGGGCAAGAGATACGCAGTATTTT.

The chain uses TRBV28 and TRBJ2-2, with TRBD1 matching 8 bases. The CDR3 runs to 15 residues. Germline V CDR1 and CDR2: MDHEN, SYDVKM. Unmatched junction bases numbered 4, after V lost 7 bases and J lost 0 bases. This CDR3 reads CASTMGQANTGELFF. As DNA, the CDR3 is TGTGCCAGCACTATGGGACAGGCGAACACCGGGGAGCTGTTTTTT.

The V gene is TRBV20-1, the J gene TRBJ1-1; maybe TRBD1 (5 bases). CDR3 length: 15 residues. V was trimmed by 6 bases and J by 0 bases, leaving 17 bases between them. Germline V CDR1 and CDR2: DFQATT, SNEGSKA (reference sequence). CDR3 coding DNA: TGCAGTGCCCCTGTCGGGGGGACCATGAACACTGAAGCTTTCTTT. Its translation is CSAPVGGTMNTEAFF.

The chain links TRBV3-1 to TRBJ2-7; D ambiguous. The CDR3 length is 15 residues. Germline-derived CDR1 and CDR2 are LGHDT and YNNKEL (reference sequence). V lost 1 base and J 0 bases, leaving 10 bases between the germline ends. CDR3 DNA: TGTGCCAGCAGCCAAGGTTTGACAACCTCCTACGAGCAGTACTTC. Its protein product is CASSQGLTTSYEQYF.

This clonotype came up a few times. The rearrangement uses TRBV5-6 and TRBJ2-5; a weak D match, TRBD1 (6 bases). V was pared by 6 bases and J by 5 bases, with 17 bases between. The germline V gene encodes CDR1 SGHDT and CDR2 YYEEEE. The CDR3 is 14 amino acids. The CDR3 DNA reads TGTGCCAGCACCCCGTGGGGGCTGGAGGAGACCCAGTACTTC. It translates to CASTPWGLEETQYF.

In its sample, this clonotype was seen many times. This chain links TRBV11-2 with TRBJ2-3, with D unresolved. Trimming took 1 base from V and 3 from J, leaving 11 bases between them. Germline V gene lookup returns CDR1 SGHAT and CDR2 FQNNGV. The CDR3 is 15 residues long. The CDR3 DNA reads as TGTGCCAGCAGCTTAGGTTCCGTTGGTACAGATACGCAGTATTTT. Translated, it gives CASSLGSVGTDTQYF.

This clonotype was counted a single time. The chain employs TRBV12-5 and TRBJ1-2; weak D call: TRBD1 (5 bases). Germline V gives CDR1 LGHNT, CDR2 FRNRAP. Trimming removed 5 bases from V and 5 bases from J, with 15 bases in between. The CDR3 totals 14 residues. CDR3 loop: CASGVDLGGYGYTF. The CDR3 DNA follows: TGTGCTAGTGGTGTGGACCTGGGGGGGTATGGCTACACCTTC.

This clonotype was recorded a few times. V usage is TRBV6-1 and J usage is TRBJ2-1; D possibly corresponds to TRBD2 (6 bases). The CDR3 consists of 15 residues. Germline V CDR1 and CDR2: MNHNS, SASEGT. Trimming stripped 7 bases from V and 6 bases from J, with 19 bases between. The CDR3 loop is CASTPGGISRNEQFF. CDR3 nucleotides: TGTGCCAGCACCCCGGGCGGGATCAGTCGCAATGAGCAGTTCTTC.

The chain combines TRBV19 with TRBJ2-1; unclear D gene. This CDR3 is built from 14 residues. The germline V gene has CDR1 LNHDA and CDR2 SQIVND (reference sequence). V gave up 5 bases and J gave up 9 bases, with 17 bases separating them. Here the CDR3 reads CASSLGLSSGEQFF. CDR3 nucleotide sequence: TGTGCCAGTAGTCTCGGATTAAGCTCGGGTGAGCAGTTCTTC.

This clonotype showed up just once. The V gene is TRBV20-1, the J gene TRBJ1-1; D is perhaps TRBD1 (6 bases). This CDR3 spans 15 amino acids. V was pared by 6 bases and J by 4 bases, with 21 bases between. The germline V gene has CDR1 DFQATT and CDR2 SNEGSKA (reference sequence). The CDR3 bases are TGCAGTGCGATTGGGGGGGGAGGGGGGAGCACTGAAGCTTTCTTT. It translates to CSAIGGGGGSTEAFF.

This clonotype was detected only a few times. This rearrangement joins TRBV5-6 to TRBJ2-3; unclear D gene. Trimming took 0 bases from V and 2 from J, leaving 10 bases between them. CDR1 and CDR2 (germline): SGHDT, YYEEEE. This CDR3 has 15 amino acids. The CDR3 DNA reads as TGTGCCAGCAGCTTGGTAGCCAGTGACACAGATACGCAGTATTTT. It is translated as CASSLVASDTDTQYF.

This clonotype was counted only a few times. V is TRBV6-2 or TRBV6-3 and J is TRBJ1-1; weak D call: TRBD1 (5 bases). Trimming took off 10 bases at V and 1 base at J, with 13 bases between the two ends. The germline V gene has CDR1 MNHEY and CDR2 SVGEGT. The CDR3 sequence is 13 residues long. The CDR3, as DNA: TGTGCCACCAAGGACATGCAGAACACTGAAGCTTTCTTT. Protein product: CATKDMQNTEAFF.

This rearrangement joins TRBV15 to TRBJ2-5; 8 positions agree with TRBD2. The CDR3 loop spans 15 amino acids. Losses at the gene ends were 1 base for V and 3 bases for J; bases not matched to a gene: 4. Germline values: CDR1 LNHNV, CDR2 YYDKDF (reference sequence). The CDR3 DNA reads as TGTGCCACCAGCAGAGTTGGACTAGCAGAAGAGACCCAGTACTTC. Translation gives CATSRVGLAEETQYF.

This clonotype has at least ten counts. V gene TRBV4-3 combines with J gene TRBJ2-7; no clear D. The CDR3 extends over 14 amino acids. V was trimmed by 4 bases and J by 4 bases, leaving 14 bases between them. Germline V gene sequence: CDR1 LGHNA, CDR2 YSLEER. The CDR3 sequence is CASSPRAGGYEQYF. For the CDR3, the DNA is TGCGCCAGCAGCCCCCGGGCAGGCGGTTACGAGCAGTACTTC.

This clonotype was observed many times. The chain combines TRBV14 with TRBJ1-1; D perhaps matches TRBD1 (5 bases). The CDR3 length is 14 residues. CDR1 SGHDN and CDR2 FVKESK come from the germline V gene. V was cut by 3 bases and J by 0 bases, with 8 bases left in between. For the CDR3, the DNA is TGTGCCAGCAGCCAGACAGCCCTGAACACTGAAGCTTTCTTT. Protein product: CASSQTALNTEAFF.

The chain combines TRBV6-1 with TRBJ2-2; 11 bases line up with TRBD2. Trimming removed 5 bases from V and 5 bases from J; junction bases left unmatched: 10. Germline CDR1 MNHNS, CDR2 SASEGT. The CDR3 is made up of 17 amino acids. The CDR3 DNA reads as TGTGCCAGCAGTAGAGCTAGCGGGAGGCTGGGGACCGGGGAGCTGTTTTTT. Residues: CASSRASGRLGTGELFF.

V usage is TRBV18 and J usage is TRBJ1-2; TRBD1 aligns across 8 bases. Germline lookup yields CDR1 KGHSH and CDR2 LQKENI. This CDR3 contains 14 residues. The junction had 6 bases not matched to a gene; V was cut back by 3 bases and J by 6 bases. The DNA for the CDR3 is TGTGCCAGCTCACCGGTCGCAGGGGGCGATGGCTACACCTTC. This sequence encodes CASSPVAGGDGYTF.

The rearrangement uses TRBV28 and TRBJ2-3; TRBD2 matches at 14 bases. Looked up from germline, CDR1 is MDHEN and CDR2 is SYDVKM. With V trimmed by 5 bases and J by 4 bases, 11 bases remained unmatched. This CDR3 comprises 18 residues. The CDR3 DNA reads as TGTGCCAGCAGTCCTATGACTAGCGGGAGGGCCTCGCCAGATACGCAGTATTTT. It codes for CASSPMTSGRASPDTQYF.

The chain joins TRBV2 to TRBJ2-2; a possible D gene is TRBD2 (7 bases). The CDR3 covers 16 residues. Germline values: CDR1 SNHLY, CDR2 FYNNEI. V was cut by 4 bases and J by 3 bases, with 15 bases left in between. CDR3 region: CASSGGGGSYTGELFF. The CDR3, as DNA: TGTGCCAGCAGTGGAGGGGGGGGCAGCTACACCGGGGAGCTGTTTTTT. Full variable domain (remainder filled in from reference TRBV2 and TRBJ2-2): EPEVTQTPSHQVTQMGQEVILRCVPISNHLYFYWYRQILGQKVEFLVSFYNNEISEKSEIFDDQFSVERPDGSNFTLKIRSTKLEDSAMYFCASSGGGGSYTGELFFGEGSRLTVL.

Points on this clonotype: This may stem from a read error, because a much larger clone lies one nucleotide away. The J gene is TRBJ2-7, the V gene TRBV7-2; 13 bases align to TRBD2. CDR1 is SGHTA, CDR2 FQGNSA, per germline. CDR3 length: 14 amino acids. CDR3 bases: TGTGCCGGCAGCTCGACTAGCGGGAGGTACGAGCAGTACTTC. Translation: CAGSSTSGRYEQYF. The full variable domain, with the rest looked up from reference TRBV7-2 and TRBJ2-7, is GAGVSQSPSNKVTEKGKDVELRCDPISGHTALYWYRQSLGQGLEFLIYFQGNSAPDKSGLPSDRFSAERTGGSVSTLTIQRTQQEDSAVYLCAGSSTSGRYEQYFGPGTRLTVT.

This clonotype was found a few times. The V gene is TRBV9, the J gene TRBJ1-2; TRBD1 is a possible D gene (6 bases). CDR1 is SGDLS, CDR2 YYNGEE, per germline. Trimming shortened V by 7 bases and J by 4 bases, and 8 bases separated the two germline ends. The CDR3 is made up of 11 amino acids. CDR3 DNA sequence: TGTGCCAGCGTACAGGGCTATGGCTACACCTTC. Protein sequence: CASVQGYGYTF.